This T cell receptor beta chain was identified in a study of CD8 T cells in Susac syndrome. Sequencing of TCR beta was undertaken in CD8+ and CD4+ T cells derived from blood. Healthy donors acted as controls, with matching for age and sex. Negative isolation yielded the CD8+ and CD4+ T cells, while FACS enriched the TEMRA cells. Trimming took 5 bases from V and 3 from J; bases not matched to a gene: 5. CDR3 size: 15 residues. Germline V CDR1 and CDR2: SGHDT, YYEEEE. When the RNA was reverse transcribed, random hexamers were used with an input of 0.5 to 1 ug. The authors amplified TCR beta CDR3 across 54 Vbeta and 13 Jbeta using immunoSEQ multiplex PCR. TCRdb re-derived calls from the immunoSEQ multiplex PCR reads in MiXCR, one entry per CDR3 protein. The table shows roughly 200,000 distinct CDR3 sequences, with about 95% occurring only once.

The rearrangement uses TRBV5-6 and TRBJ2-1, with 10 positions matching TRBD1. The clonotype was recovered from a human donor in good health. The sequencing sample was made of CD4+ T cells from PBMCs. The CDR3, as DNA: TGTGCCAGCAGTACCGGGACAGGGGTCTACAATGAGCAGTTCTTC. It encodes CASSTGTGVYNEQFF.